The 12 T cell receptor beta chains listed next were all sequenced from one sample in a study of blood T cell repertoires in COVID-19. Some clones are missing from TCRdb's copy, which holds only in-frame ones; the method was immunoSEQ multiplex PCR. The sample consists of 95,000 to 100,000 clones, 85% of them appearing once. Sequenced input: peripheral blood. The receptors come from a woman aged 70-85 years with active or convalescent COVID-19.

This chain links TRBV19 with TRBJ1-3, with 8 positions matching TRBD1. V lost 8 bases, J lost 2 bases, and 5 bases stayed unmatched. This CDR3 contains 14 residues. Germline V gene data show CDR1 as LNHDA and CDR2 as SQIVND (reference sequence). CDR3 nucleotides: TGTGCCAGTGCCGACAGGGGACCTGGAAACACCATATATTTT. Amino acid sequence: CASADRGPGNTIYF. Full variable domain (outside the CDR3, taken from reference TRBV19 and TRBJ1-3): DGGITQSPKYLFRKEGQNVTLSCEQNLNHDAMYWYRQDPGQGLRLIYYSQIVNDFQKGDIAEGYSVSREKKESFPLTVTSAQKNPTAFYLCASADRGPGNTIYFGEGSWLTVV.

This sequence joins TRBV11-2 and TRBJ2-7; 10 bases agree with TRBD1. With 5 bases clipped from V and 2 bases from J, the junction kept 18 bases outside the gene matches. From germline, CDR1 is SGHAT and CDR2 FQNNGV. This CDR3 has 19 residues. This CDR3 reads CASSPTSRDRGRGAYEQYF. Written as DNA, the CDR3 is TGTGCCAGCAGCCCTACCTCCCGGGACAGGGGTAGAGGGGCCTACGAGCAGTACTTC.

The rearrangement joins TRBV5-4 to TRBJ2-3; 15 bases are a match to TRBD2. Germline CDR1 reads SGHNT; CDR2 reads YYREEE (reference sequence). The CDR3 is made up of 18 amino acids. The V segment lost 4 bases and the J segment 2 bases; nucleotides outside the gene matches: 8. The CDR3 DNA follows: TGTGCCAGCAGCACAGGAGGACTAGCGGGGGGGATCACAGATACGCAGTATTTT. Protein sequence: CASSTGGLAGGITDTQYF.

The CDR3 is CASSLLSTGEKLFF. DNA for the CDR3: TGTGCCAGCAGCCTATTGTCTACAGGGGAAAAACTGTTTTTT. This chain joins TRBV9 and TRBJ1-4, with D possibly TRBD1 on 6 matching bases. This CDR3 has 14 amino acids. V was trimmed by 4 bases and J by 8 bases, leaving 15 bases between them. The V gene's germline CDR1 is SGDLS and CDR2 YYNGEE.

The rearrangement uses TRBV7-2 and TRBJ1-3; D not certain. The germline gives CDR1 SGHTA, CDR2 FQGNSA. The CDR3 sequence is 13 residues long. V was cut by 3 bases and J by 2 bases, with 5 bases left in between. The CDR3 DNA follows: TGTGCCAGCAGCTTGTACACTGGAAACACCATATATTTT. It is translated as CASSLYTGNTIYF.

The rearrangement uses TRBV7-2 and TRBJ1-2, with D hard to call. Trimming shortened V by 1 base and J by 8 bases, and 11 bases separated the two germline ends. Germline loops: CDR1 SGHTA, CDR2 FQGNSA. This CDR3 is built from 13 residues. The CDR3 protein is CASSLVVWEGYTF. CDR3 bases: TGTGCCAGCAGCTTAGTAGTGTGGGAGGGCTACACCTTC.

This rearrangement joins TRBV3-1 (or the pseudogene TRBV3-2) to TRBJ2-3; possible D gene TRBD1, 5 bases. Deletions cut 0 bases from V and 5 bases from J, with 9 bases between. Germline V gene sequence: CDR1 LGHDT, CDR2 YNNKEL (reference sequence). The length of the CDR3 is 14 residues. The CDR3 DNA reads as TGTGCCAGCAGCCAAGACAGGGTTAGAGATACGCAGTATTTT. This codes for CASSQDRVRDTQYF.

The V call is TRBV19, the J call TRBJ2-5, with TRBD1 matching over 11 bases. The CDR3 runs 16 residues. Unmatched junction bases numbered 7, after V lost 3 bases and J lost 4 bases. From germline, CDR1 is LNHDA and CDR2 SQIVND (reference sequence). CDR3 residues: CASSMSGQGASETQYF. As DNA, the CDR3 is TGTGCCAGTAGTATGTCTGGACAGGGGGCGTCAGAGACCCAGTACTTC. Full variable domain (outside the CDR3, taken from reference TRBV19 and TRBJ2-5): DGGITQSPKYLFRKEGQNVTLSCEQNLNHDAMYWYRQDPGQGLRLIYYSQIVNDFQKGDIAEGYSVSREKKESFPLTVTSAQKNPTAFYLCASSMSGQGASETQYFGPGTRLLVL.

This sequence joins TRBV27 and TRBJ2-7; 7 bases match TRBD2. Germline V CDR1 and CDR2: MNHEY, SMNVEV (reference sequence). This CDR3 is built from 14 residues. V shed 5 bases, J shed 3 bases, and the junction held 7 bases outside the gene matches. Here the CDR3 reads CASSPGGRVYEQYF. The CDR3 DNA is TGTGCCAGCAGTCCTGGAGGGAGGGTCTACGAGCAGTACTTC.

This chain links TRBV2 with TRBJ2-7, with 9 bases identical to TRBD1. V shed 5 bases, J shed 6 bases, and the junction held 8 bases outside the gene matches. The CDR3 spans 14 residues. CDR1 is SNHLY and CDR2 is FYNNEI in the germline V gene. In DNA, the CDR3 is TGTGCCAGCAGTATGACAGGGGGGTCGGGCGAGCAGTACTTC. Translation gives CASSMTGGSGEQYF.

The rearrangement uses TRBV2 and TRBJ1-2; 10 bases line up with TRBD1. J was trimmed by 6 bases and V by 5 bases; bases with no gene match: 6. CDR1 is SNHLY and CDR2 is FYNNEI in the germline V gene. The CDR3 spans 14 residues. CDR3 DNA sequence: TGTGCCAGCAGTAGGGACAGGGGTACGGATGGCTACACCTTC. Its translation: CASSRDRGTDGYTF.

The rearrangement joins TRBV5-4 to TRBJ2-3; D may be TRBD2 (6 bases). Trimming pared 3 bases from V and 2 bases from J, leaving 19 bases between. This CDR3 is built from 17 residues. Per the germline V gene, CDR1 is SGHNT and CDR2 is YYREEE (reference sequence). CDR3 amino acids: CASSSPAGGINTDTQYF. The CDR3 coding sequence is TGTGCCAGCAGCTCCCCTGCCGGGGGTATAAACACAGATACGCAGTATTTT.